This is a list of T cell receptor beta chains from one sample in a study of cytomegalovirus exposure and HLA in healthy donors. This table comes from immunoSEQ multiplex PCR, and its TCRdb copy is limited to in-frame clones, with some not included. The sample yields some 190,000 clones, about three quarters seen once. Specimen: PBMCs. Receptor source: a woman aged 25 to 39 in good health and CMV-seropositive. CDR3s include the opening cysteine and the closing phenylalanine or tryptophan. The D gene is left open where the match is weak. Clone size is not always given. Where it is, it says once, few, many or a class for expanded clones.

V gene	D gene	clone size	J gene	CDR3 protein	CDR3 DNA
TRBV7-2	TRBD2	once	TRBJ2-1	CASSLGTSATPSYNEQFF	TGTGCCAGCAGCTTGGGGACTAGCGCAACCCCCTCCTACAATGAGCAGTTCTTC
TRBV30	TRBD2	.	TRBJ2-3	CASHPSGGATDTQYF	TGTGCTTCCCACCCAAGCGGGGGAGCCACAGATACGCAGTATTTT
TRBV6-5	.	.	TRBJ1-5	CASSYSGRLDQPQHF	TGTGCCAGCAGTTACAGCGGACGGTTGGATCAGCCCCAGCATTTT
TRBV9	.	.	TRBJ1-2	CASSPLWTAAFASNYGYTF	TGTGCCAGCAGCCCCTTATGGACAGCCGCCTTCGCGAGTAACTATGGCTACACCTTC
TRBV30	.	.	TRBJ1-4	CAWIAGVGKLFF	TGTGCCTGGATAGCAGGGGTCGGAAAACTGTTTTTT
TRBV28	.	.	TRBJ1-1	CASIRAGTEAFF	TGTGCCAGCATCAGGGCTGGCACTGAAGCTTTCTTT
TRBV4-3	TRBD2	.	TRBJ2-1	CASSQGPSGREDEQFF	TGCGCCAGCAGCCAGGGACCTAGCGGGAGAGAAGATGAGCAGTTCTTC
TRBV2	TRBD1	.	TRBJ2-1	CASPRDRGQNEQFF	TGTGCCAGCCCGAGGGACAGGGGGCAGAATGAGCAGTTCTTC
TRBV6-4	.	few	TRBJ1-1	CASSSGGDLNTEAFF	TGTGCCAGCAGCTCCGGGGGGGACTTGAACACTGAAGCTTTCTTT
TRBV28	TRBD1	.	TRBJ1-6	CATQLTGFGSPLHF	TGTGCCACCCAACTGACAGGGTTCGGTTCACCCCTCCACTTT
TRBV7-2	.	few	TRBJ2-7	CASSLWLGSSYEQYF	TGTGCCAGCAGCTTATGGTTAGGGAGTTCCTACGAGCAGTACTTC
TRBV19	TRBD2	.	TRBJ2-6	CASREGRGANVLTF	TGTGCCAGCCGGGAGGGTCGTGGGGCCAACGTCCTGACTTTC
TRBV2	TRBD1	.	TRBJ1-2	CASSGSGTAYGYTF	TGTGCCAGCAGTGGCTCTGGGACAGCCTATGGCTACACCTTC
TRBV2	TRBD1	.	TRBJ1-2	CASSPTGAGDGYTF	TGTGCCAGCAGTCCGACAGGGGCCGGGGATGGCTACACCTTC
TRBV27	.	.	TRBJ1-1	CASSKNTGSNTEAFF	TGTGCCAGCAGTAAAAACACAGGGTCGAACACTGAAGCTTTCTTT
TRBV6-1	TRBD1	few	TRBJ1-1	CASSVQGKVTEAFF	TGTGCCAGCAGTGTACAGGGGAAGGTCACTGAAGCTTTCTTT
TRBV4-1	.	.	TRBJ2-2	CASSQDARSVVELFF	TGCGCCAGCAGCCAAGATGCTCGGAGTGTCGTGGAGCTGTTTTTT
TRBV14	.	.	TRBJ2-5	CASSQGGPQVETQYF	TGTGCCAGCAGCCAAGGAGGGCCCCAGGTAGAGACCCAGTACTTC
TRBV6-6	.	.	TRBJ1-6	CASSYEYSPLHF	TGTGCCAGCAGTTACGAGTATTCACCCCTCCACTTT
TRBV11-2	TRBD1	.	TRBJ2-5	CASSPRQGQETQYF	TGTGCCAGCAGCCCTAGACAGGGGCAAGAGACCCAGTACTTC
TRBV7-2	TRBD2	few	TRBJ2-5	CASSKGLAGGQETQYF	TGTGCCAGCAGCAAGGGACTAGCGGGGGGGCAAGAGACCCAGTACTTC
TRBV19	TRBD2	.	TRBJ2-7	CASSRLAGGRSYEQYF	TGTGCCAGTAGTCGACTAGCGGGAGGACGCTCCTACGAGCAGTACTTC
TRBV28	TRBD1	.	TRBJ2-6	CASKTGGSGANVLTF	TGTGCCAGCAAGACAGGGGGCTCTGGGGCCAACGTCCTGACTTTC
TRBV7-8	TRBD2	.	TRBJ2-1	CASSMGLAGGHREQFF	TGTGCCAGCAGCATGGGACTAGCGGGAGGGCATAGGGAGCAGTTCTTC
TRBV7-7	.	.	TRBJ2-5	CASSFSHDRETQYF	TGTGCTAGCAGCTTCAGTCACGATCGAGAGACCCAGTACTTC
TRBV29-1	.	.	TRBJ1-1	CSSQGLGHTEAFF	TGCAGCTCGCAAGGACTGGGCCACACTGAAGCTTTCTTT
TRBV5-8	TRBD1	once	TRBJ1-4	CASSFRQGNEKLFF	TGTGCCAGCAGCTTCAGACAGGGGAATGAAAAACTGTTTTTT
TRBV4-3	.	few	TRBJ1-4	CASSQGATGLGEKLFF	TGCGCCAGCAGCCAAGGCGCCACAGGGTTAGGGGAAAAACTGTTTTTT
TRBV7-2	.	once	TRBJ2-3	CASSPDVAADTQYF	TGTGCCAGCAGCCCCGACGTCGCGGCAGATACGCAGTATTTT
TRBV18	TRBD1	.	TRBJ2-7	CASSQGTGQYEQYF	TGTGCCAGCTCACAAGGGACAGGTCAATACGAGCAGTACTTC
TRBV7-2	.	.	TRBJ2-5	CASSLSGQATQYF	TGTGCCAGCAGCTTAAGCGGGCAAGCGACCCAGTACTTC
TRBV7-8	TRBD1	.	TRBJ1-4	CASSAGQGGEKLFF	TGTGCCAGCAGCGCTGGACAGGGAGGCGAAAAACTGTTTTTT
TRBV18	.	.	TRBJ2-7	CASSPYGTYEQYF	TGTGCCAGCTCACCTTACGGGACTTACGAGCAGTACTTC